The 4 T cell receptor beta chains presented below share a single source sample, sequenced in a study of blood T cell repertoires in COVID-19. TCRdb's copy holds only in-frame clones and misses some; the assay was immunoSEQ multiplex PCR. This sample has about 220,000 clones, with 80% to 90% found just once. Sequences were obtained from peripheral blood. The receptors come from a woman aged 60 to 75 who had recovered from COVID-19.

The CDR3 loop is CASSFSRTSGGYNEQFF. The CDR3, as DNA: TGTGCCAGCAGCTTTTCCCGGACTAGCGGGGGGTACAATGAGCAGTTCTTC. The chain combines TRBV5-4 with TRBJ2-1; TRBD2 matches at 14 bases. This CDR3 spans 17 amino acids. V dropped 2 bases and J dropped 4; count of bases not matched to a gene: 5. Germline V gene lookup returns CDR1 SGHNT and CDR2 YYREEE (reference sequence).

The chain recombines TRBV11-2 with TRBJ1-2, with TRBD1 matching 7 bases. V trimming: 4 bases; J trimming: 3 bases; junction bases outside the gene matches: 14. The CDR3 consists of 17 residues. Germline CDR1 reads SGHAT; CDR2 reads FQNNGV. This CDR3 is CASSSRVQGSGDYGYTF. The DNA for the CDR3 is TGTGCCAGCAGCTCTAGGGTACAGGGGAGTGGTGACTATGGCTACACCTTC.

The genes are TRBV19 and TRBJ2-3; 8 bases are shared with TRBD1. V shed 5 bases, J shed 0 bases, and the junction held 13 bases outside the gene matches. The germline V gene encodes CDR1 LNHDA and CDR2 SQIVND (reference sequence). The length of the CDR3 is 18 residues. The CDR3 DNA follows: TGTGCCAGTAGTCCTGGATGGACAGGGTGGGGGAGCACAGATACGCAGTATTTT. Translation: CASSPGWTGWGSTDTQYF.

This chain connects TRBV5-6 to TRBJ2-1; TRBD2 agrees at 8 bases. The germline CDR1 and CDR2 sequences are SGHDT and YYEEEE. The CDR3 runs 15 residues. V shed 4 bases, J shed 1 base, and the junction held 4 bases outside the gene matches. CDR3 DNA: TGTGCCAGCAGCGTACTAGCGGCTTCCTACAATGAGCAGTTCTTC. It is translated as CASSVLAASYNEQFF.